Listed below are T cell receptor beta chains from one sample, sequenced in a study of blood T cell repertoires in COVID-19. Libraries were prepared by immunoSEQ multiplex PCR; TCRdb keeps only in-frame clonotypes and omits some of them. The sample shows hundreds of thousands of clones, around 87% of them seen only once. The sample comprised peripheral blood. The source is a woman aged 35 to 49 with COVID-19, enrolled during active disease. Each CDR3 is given with its conserved first and last residue. The order of the fields is J gene, D gene, clone size, V gene, CDR3 DNA, CDR3 protein. D genes are given only for firm matches. The size of a clone is reported for some rows only, either as once, few or many, or as a class for expanded clones.

J gene: TRBJ1-5
D gene: TRBD1
clone size: -
V gene: TRBV9
CDR3 DNA: TGTGCCAGCAGCGCCAATGACAGGGTAAATCAGCCCCAGCATTTT
CDR3 protein: CASSANDRVNQPQHF

J gene: TRBJ1-6
D gene: TRBD1
clone size: -
V gene: TRBV29-1
CDR3 DNA: TGCAGCGTTGGAGAGGGGGCGGATTCACCCCTCCACTTT
CDR3 protein: CSVGEGADSPLHF

J gene: TRBJ2-7
D gene: -
clone size: -
V gene: TRBV7-2
CDR3 DNA: TGTGCCAGCAGCTTAGCGCCTGGAGGCAGCTACGAGCAGTACTTC
CDR3 protein: CASSLAPGGSYEQYF

J gene: TRBJ2-7
D gene: TRBD1
clone size: -
V gene: TRBV7-2
CDR3 DNA: TGTGCCAGCAGCTTGTGGGGTCAGGGGGCCTACGAGCAGTACTTC
CDR3 protein: CASSLWGQGAYEQYF

J gene: TRBJ1-5
D gene: -
clone size: -
V gene: TRBV5-6
CDR3 DNA: TGTGCCAGCAGCCAGAAGTATAGCAATCAGCCCCAGCATTTT
CDR3 protein: CASSQKYSNQPQHF

J gene: TRBJ1-2
D gene: TRBD1
clone size: -
V gene: TRBV27
CDR3 DNA: TGCTATGGGACAGGGATCTTTAGTCACGGCTACACCTTC
CDR3 protein: CYGTGIFSHGYTF

J gene: TRBJ2-5
D gene: TRBD1
clone size: -
V gene: TRBV9
CDR3 DNA: TGTGCCAGCAGCCTGAGGACAGGACAAGAGACCCAGTACTTC
CDR3 protein: CASSLRTGQETQYF

J gene: TRBJ2-1
D gene: TRBD1
clone size: -
V gene: TRBV6-2/TRBV6-3
CDR3 DNA: TGTGCCAGCAGTTACCGGACAGGGGCGCTCTCCTACAATGAGCAGTTCTTC
CDR3 protein: CASSYRTGALSYNEQFF

J gene: TRBJ2-1
D gene: TRBD1
clone size: once
V gene: TRBV6-2/TRBV6-3
CDR3 DNA: TGTGCCAGCAGCCCCCCAGGGGGTGCCTACAATGAGCAGTTCTTC
CDR3 protein: CASSPPGGAYNEQFF

J gene: TRBJ1-2
D gene: TRBD1
clone size: -
V gene: TRBV28
CDR3 DNA: TGTGCCAGCATTACACAGGGGAATGGCTACACCTTC
CDR3 protein: CASITQGNGYTF

J gene: TRBJ2-3
D gene: TRBD2
clone size: -
V gene: TRBV7-6
CDR3 DNA: TGTGCCAGCAGCTTAAAGACTAGCGCTACGCAGTATTTT
CDR3 protein: CASSLKTSATQYF

J gene: TRBJ2-2
D gene: -
clone size: -
V gene: TRBV6-6
CDR3 DNA: TGTGCCAGCAGTTACTTAGCTCATCGAGGAACCGGGGAGCTGTTTTTT
CDR3 protein: CASSYLAHRGTGELFF

J gene: TRBJ2-1
D gene: TRBD2
clone size: -
V gene: TRBV28
CDR3 DNA: TGTGCCAGCAGGGCGACTAGCGGGGATTACAATGAGCAGTTCTTC
CDR3 protein: CASRATSGDYNEQFF

J gene: TRBJ2-1
D gene: TRBD2
clone size: -
V gene: TRBV27
CDR3 DNA: TGTGCCAGCAGTTCCCCGGGACTAGCGGTCTATGAGCAGTTCTTC
CDR3 protein: CASSSPGLAVYEQFF